The clone carrying this TCR beta chain was recorded only once. It was with a sample-barcoded 5' primer and a J-beta primer mix that a second PCR of roughly 7 to 12 cycles was run. A single record per CDR3 protein comes from TCRdb applying MiXCR to the 5' RACE reads. The sample includes under 2,000,000 distinct CDR3 sequences, around 50% of them seen just once. The sample comes from a study of blood T cells in healthy people across ages. The CDR3 contains 13 residues. Germline V gene sequence: CDR1 SGHAT, CDR2 FQNNGV. The material sequenced was blood. The chain combines TRBV11-2 with TRBJ2-5; no reliable D call. TRBJ2-7 matches the DNA end more closely, so the J call is doubtful. The TCR was taken from a woman aged 40-49 years in good health. The CDR3 reads CASSLLVFYEQYF. DNA of the CDR3: TGTGCCAGCAGCTTATTGGTTTTCTACGAGCAGTACTTC.